This T cell receptor (beta chain) derives from a study of cytomegalovirus exposure and HLA in healthy donors. Regarding the study as a whole: TCR beta V- and J-gene trimming was later associated with a missense DCLRE1C variant. Previous analysis showed most TCR beta V segments were productive about 87% or about 30% of the time.

The PCR used 60 Vbeta and 13 Jbeta primers. Method: immunoSEQ multiplex PCR; TCRdb's copy keeps in-frame clones and lacks some. The sample lists over 40,000 clones, around 87% occurring once. This clone has only one observation. The target antigen is unknown. The CDR3 is 15 residues long. Looked up from germline, CDR1 is SQVTM and CDR2 is ANQGSEA. V was shortened by 4 bases and J by 2 bases, with 17 bases between the two germline ends. The source of this sequence is a woman between 35 and 50 years old in good health and CMV-seropositive. The chain recombines TRBV29-1 with TRBJ2-5; D unclear. Sequencing was done on a sample of PBMCs. Here the CDR3 DNA reads TGCAGCGTTGCTGGTCCTAGGCAGATTCAAGAGACCCAGTACTTC. Translation gives CSVAGPRQIQETQYF.